This T cell receptor (beta chain) was captured in a study of blood T cell repertoires in COVID-19 (TCRdb year 2020). In the study overall: Samples covering the acute and convalescent phases of COVID-19 were provided by collaborators in the United States, Italy and Spain. The dataset comprised deeply sampled blood TCRbeta repertoires from subjects exposed to, actively infected with, or recovered from COVID-19. The prospective study material was composed of cDNA or gDNA derived from T cells, B-cell-depleted T cells, or PBMCs. Sample metadata almost always included a de-identified subject ID, COVID-19 status, age in years and sex. A freely available public database, intended as a resource for researchers studying the immune response to SARS-CoV-2, is where the repertoires were released. The samples were drawn from two sources: the first 160 participants of the ongoing ImmuneRACE study, and over 950 subjects contributed by 6 global collaborators. Where HLA class I and class II types were available, the types were taken from metadata supplied by the sample provider, not from assay-based typing.

What the work shows at the level of the full study, not this receptor alone: The amount of clinical and demographic metadata varied by source and participant and was provided uncurated.

TCRbeta CDR3 regions were amplified from genomic DNA using the immunoSEQ Assay, a bias-controlled multiplex PCR. Per the original workflow: The number of nucleated cells in each sample was estimated from the amplification of reference gene primers within the assay. To quantify the absolute abundance of each unique TCRbeta CDR3 rearrangement, sequence reads were collapsed and filtered. For each sample, productive Simpson clonality was calculated as the square root of Simpson's diversity index across productive rearrangements. Drawn from immuneACCESS, this table holds only the in-frame rearrangements with V and J called that TCRdb kept. Clones are partly lost; checked studies trace under half to an unresolved V gene and leave the rest unexplained. That table furnishes V, J and clone size, whereas the DNA furnished D and trimming. This sample has about 320,000 clones in its table, and around nine tenths of those were observed once. The biggest ten clones account for around 2.5% of the sample.

In the prospective study, participants were roughly 18 to 100 years old, resided in about 25 geographic areas of the United States, and were enrolled through a virtual design. To assign participants to cohorts, the prospective study relied on clinical history that participants themselves reported in a screening survey and a study questionnaire. Recovered participants in ImmuneRACE Cohort 3 were defined by two consecutive negative NP/OP PCR tests, clearance by a healthcare professional, or resolution of symptoms. In the prospective study, mobile phlebotomists collected whole blood, serum and a nasopharyngeal or oropharyngeal swab from each participant. Participants in the prospective study had the option to provide additional blood draws and questionnaires over a roughly 2-month period. Before DNA extraction, blood samples from the prospective study were shipped at room temperature or frozen. This clone appeared once. This clone's antigen is unknown. No base-level quality is on record; no much larger clone is a single base apart.

This sequence originates from a man aged 55 to 69 who had recovered from COVID-19. The specimen sequenced was PBMCs or T cells enriched from blood (not recorded which).

The nucleotide sequence reads as follows: TGTGCCAGCAACCCAAGAAAGTCGGGACAGGGTTATCTATGCGAGCAGTACTTC. Translated, this gives CASNPRKSGQGYLCEQYF. The sequence joins TRBV27 to TRBJ2-7; TRBD1 agrees with 9 junctional bases. The germline V gene (reference sequence) sets CDR1 to MNHEY and CDR2 to SMNVEV. The CDR3 goes from the cysteine to the phenylalanine over 18 residues. Just the 54-base CDR3 DNA is kept, in frame starting at base 1. V and J are trimmed by 7 bases and 6 bases, and the gene matches miss 22 bases of the junction.